What follows is one T cell receptor beta chain and its context. The data derive from a study of blood T cell repertoires in COVID-19. Study-wide context: Some COVID-19 samples were acute and others convalescent; all came from the United States, Italy and Spain. PBMCs, B-cell-depleted T cells, or T cells provided the cDNA or gDNA that made up the material.

V gave up 7 bases and J gave up 4 bases; unmatched junction bases: 8. The CDR3 loop spans 14 amino acids. Germline V lookup: CDR1 MNHEY, CDR2 SVGAGI. As processed by the authors: Estimation of nucleated cell counts relied on the amplification of reference gene primers. The method was immunoSEQ multiplex PCR; TCRdb's version includes in-frame clones alone and lacks a portion of them. V and J calls and clone size are given by that table; D and trimming were obtained from the DNA. The profile shows roughly 50,000 clones, roughly 89% of them singletons. The J gene is TRBJ1-2, the V gene TRBV6-5; the match to TRBD1 covers 8 bases. The TCR sequence derives from an older man with acute or convalescent COVID-19. The material sequenced was peripheral blood. The CDR3 region has the DNA TGTGCCAGCACCCCGGACAGGGCTTTCTATGGCTACACCTTC. Protein product: CASTPDRAFYGYTF.